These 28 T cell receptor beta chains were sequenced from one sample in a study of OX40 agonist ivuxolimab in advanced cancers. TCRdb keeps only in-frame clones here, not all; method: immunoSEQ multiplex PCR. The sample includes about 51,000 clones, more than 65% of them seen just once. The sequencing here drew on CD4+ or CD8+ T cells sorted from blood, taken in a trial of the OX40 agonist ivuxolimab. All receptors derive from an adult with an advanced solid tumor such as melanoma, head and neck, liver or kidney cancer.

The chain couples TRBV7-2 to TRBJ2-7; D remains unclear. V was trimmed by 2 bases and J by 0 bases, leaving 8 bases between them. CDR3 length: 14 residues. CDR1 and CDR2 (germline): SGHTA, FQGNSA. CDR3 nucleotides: TGTGCCAGCAGCTTAAATCCCACCTCCTACGAGCAGTACTTC. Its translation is CASSLNPTSYEQYF.

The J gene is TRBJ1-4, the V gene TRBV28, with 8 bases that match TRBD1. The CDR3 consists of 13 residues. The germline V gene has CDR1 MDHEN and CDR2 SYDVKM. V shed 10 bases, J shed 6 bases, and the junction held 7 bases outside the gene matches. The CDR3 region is CATQGAGDEKLFF. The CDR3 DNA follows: TGTGCCACTCAGGGGGCAGGTGATGAAAAACTGTTTTTT.

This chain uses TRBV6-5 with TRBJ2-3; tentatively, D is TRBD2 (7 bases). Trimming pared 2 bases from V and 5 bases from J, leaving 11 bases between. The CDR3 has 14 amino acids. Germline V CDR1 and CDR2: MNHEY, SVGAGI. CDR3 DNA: TGTGCCAGCAGTTACGGGGGGGCGAGAGATACGCAGTATTTT. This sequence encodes CASSYGGARDTQYF.

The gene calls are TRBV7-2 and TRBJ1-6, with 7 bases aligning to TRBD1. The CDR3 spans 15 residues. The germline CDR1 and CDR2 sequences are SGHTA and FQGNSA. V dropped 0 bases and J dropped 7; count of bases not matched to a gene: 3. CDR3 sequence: CASSLAGGTNSPLHF. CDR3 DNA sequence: TGTGCCAGCAGCTTAGCAGGGGGCACAAATTCACCCCTCCACTTT.

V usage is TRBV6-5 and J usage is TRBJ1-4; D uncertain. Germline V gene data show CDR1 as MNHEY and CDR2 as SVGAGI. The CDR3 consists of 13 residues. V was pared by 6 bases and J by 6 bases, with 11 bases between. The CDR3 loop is CASRMATYEKLFF. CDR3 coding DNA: TGTGCCAGCAGGATGGCCACATATGAAAAACTGTTTTTT.

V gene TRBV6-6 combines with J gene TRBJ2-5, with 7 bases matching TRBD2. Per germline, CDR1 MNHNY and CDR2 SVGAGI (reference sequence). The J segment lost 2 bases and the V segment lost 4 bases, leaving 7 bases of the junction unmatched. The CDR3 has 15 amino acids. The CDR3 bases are TGTGCCAGCAGTTCGGCTAGCGGTGTGCAAGAGACCCAGTACTTC. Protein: CASSSASGVQETQYF.

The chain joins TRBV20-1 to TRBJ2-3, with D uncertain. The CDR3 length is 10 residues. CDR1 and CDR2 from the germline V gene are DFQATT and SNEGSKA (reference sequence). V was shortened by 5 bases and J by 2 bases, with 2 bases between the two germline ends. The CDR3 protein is CSALTDTQYF. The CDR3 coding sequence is TGCAGTGCTCTCACAGATACGCAGTATTTT.

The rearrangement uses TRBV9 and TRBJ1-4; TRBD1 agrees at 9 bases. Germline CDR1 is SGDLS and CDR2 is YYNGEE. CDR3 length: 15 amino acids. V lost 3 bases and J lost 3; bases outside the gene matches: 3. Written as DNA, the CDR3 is TGTGCCAGCAGCGACGGACAGGGGCCTAATGAAAAACTGTTTTTT. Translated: CASSDGQGPNEKLFF.

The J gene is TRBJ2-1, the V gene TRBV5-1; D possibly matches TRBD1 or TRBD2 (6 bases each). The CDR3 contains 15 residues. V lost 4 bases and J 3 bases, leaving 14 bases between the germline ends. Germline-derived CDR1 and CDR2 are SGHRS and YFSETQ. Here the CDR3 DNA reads TGCGCCAGCAGCCCGGGGGACAATAACTACAATGAGCAGTTCTTC. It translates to CASSPGDNNYNEQFF.

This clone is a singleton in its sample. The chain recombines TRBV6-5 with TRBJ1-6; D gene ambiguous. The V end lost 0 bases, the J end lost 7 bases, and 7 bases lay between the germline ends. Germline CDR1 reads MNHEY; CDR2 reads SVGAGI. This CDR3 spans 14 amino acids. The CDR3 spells CASSYSHWNSPLHF. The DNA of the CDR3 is TGTGCCAGCAGTTACTCCCACTGGAATTCACCCCTCCACTTT.

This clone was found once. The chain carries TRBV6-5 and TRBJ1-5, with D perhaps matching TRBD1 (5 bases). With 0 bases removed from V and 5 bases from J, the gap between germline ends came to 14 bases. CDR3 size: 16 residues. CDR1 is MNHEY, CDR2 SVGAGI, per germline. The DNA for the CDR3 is TGTGCCAGCAGTTACTCGAGGTGGGGGAAGGATCAGCCCCAGCATTTT. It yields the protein CASSYSRWGKDQPQHF.

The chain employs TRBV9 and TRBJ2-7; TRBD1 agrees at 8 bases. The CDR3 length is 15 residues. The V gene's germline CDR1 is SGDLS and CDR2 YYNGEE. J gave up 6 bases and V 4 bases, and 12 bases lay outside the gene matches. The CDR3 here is CASSQSGRGLSEQYF. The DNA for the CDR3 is TGTGCCAGCAGCCAAAGCGGCAGGGGGCTCAGCGAGCAGTACTTC.

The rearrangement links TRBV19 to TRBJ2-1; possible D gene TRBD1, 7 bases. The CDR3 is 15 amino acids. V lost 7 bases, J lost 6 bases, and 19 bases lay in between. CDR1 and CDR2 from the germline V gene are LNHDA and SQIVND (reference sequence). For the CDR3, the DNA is TGTGCCAGTACCAGTGACAGGGTGCGGGGCAATGAGCAGTTCTTC. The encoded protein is CASTSDRVRGNEQFF.

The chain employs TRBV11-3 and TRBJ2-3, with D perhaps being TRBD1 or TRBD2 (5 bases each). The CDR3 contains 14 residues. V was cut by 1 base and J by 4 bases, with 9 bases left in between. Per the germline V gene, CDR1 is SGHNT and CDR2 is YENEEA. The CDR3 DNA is TGTGCCAGCAGCTTAGGGTCGGGACCAGATACGCAGTATTTT. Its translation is CASSLGSGPDTQYF.

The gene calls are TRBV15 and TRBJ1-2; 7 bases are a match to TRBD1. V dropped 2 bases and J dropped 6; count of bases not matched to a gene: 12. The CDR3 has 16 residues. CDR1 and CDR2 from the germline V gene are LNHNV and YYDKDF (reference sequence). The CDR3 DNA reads TGTGCCACCAGCAGAACCCCGATGGGAGGGGGCAATGGCTACACCTTC. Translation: CATSRTPMGGGNGYTF.

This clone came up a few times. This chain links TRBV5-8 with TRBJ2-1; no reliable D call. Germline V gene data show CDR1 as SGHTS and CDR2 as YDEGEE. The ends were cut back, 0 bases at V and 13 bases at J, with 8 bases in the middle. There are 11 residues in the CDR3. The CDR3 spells CASSLARGQFF. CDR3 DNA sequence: TGTGCCAGCAGCTTGGCCAGAGGTCAGTTCTTC.

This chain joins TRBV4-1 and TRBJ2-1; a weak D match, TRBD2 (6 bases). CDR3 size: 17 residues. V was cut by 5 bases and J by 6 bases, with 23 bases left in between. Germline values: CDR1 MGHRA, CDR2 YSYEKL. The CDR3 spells CASSDPLVGLLFNEQFF. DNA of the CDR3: TGCGCCAGCAGCGACCCGCTGGTGGGACTCCTCTTCAATGAGCAGTTCTTC.

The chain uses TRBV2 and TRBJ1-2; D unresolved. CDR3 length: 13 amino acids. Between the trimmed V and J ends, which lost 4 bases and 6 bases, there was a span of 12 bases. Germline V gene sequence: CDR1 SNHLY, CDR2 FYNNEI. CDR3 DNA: TGTGCCAGCAGTGGGACTCCCGGCGATGGCTACACCTTC. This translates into CASSGTPGDGYTF.

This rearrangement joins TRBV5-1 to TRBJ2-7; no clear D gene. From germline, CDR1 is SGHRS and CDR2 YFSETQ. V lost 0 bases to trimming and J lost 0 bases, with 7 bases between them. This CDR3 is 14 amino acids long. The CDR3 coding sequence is TGCGCCAGCAGCTTGGATCCAGCCTCCTACGAGCAGTACTTC. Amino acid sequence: CASSLDPASYEQYF.

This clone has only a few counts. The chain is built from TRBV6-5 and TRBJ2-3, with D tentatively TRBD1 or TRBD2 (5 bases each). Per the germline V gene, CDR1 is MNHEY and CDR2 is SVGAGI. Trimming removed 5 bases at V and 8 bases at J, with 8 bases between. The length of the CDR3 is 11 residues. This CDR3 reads CASSERGTQYF. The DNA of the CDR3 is TGTGCCAGCAGTGAGAGGGGTACGCAGTATTTT.

The CDR3 nucleotides read TGTGCCAGCAGCTTAGCCGGGACCTCCACCGGGGAGCTGTTTTTT. Amino acid sequence: CASSLAGTSTGELFF. This sequence joins TRBV11-2 and TRBJ2-2, with D possibly being TRBD1 or TRBD2 (5 bases each). Germline V gene data show CDR1 as SGHAT and CDR2 as FQNNGV. The CDR3 length is 15 residues. V shed 1 base and J shed 4 bases, with 10 bases lying between them.

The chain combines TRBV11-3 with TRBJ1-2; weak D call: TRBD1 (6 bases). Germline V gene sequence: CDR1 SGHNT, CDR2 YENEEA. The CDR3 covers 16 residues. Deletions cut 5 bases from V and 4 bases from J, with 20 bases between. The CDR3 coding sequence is TGTGCCAGCAGCCAAGGGGGAGGGGGACTCGGCTATGGCTACACCTTC. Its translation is CASSQGGGGLGYGYTF. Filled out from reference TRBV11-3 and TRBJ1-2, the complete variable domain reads EAGVVQSPRYKIIEKKQPVAFWCNPISGHNTLYWYLQNLGQGPELLIRYENEEAVDDSQLPKDRFSAERLKGVDSTLKIQPAELGDSAVYLCASSQGGGGLGYGYTFGSGTRLTVV.

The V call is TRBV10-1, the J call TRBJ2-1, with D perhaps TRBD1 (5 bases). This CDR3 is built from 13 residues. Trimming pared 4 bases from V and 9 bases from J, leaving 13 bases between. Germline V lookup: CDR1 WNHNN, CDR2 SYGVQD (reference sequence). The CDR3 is CASSVRREGEQFF. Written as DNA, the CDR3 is TGCGCCAGCAGTGTTCGCAGGGAAGGTGAGCAGTTCTTC.

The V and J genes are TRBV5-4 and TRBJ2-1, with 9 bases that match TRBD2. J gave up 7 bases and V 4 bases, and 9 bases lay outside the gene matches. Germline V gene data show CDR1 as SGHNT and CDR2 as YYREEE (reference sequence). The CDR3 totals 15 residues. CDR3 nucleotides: TGTGCCAGCAGCGAGGGCGGGGGGGCCGGGAATGAGCAGTTCTTC. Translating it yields CASSEGGGAGNEQFF.

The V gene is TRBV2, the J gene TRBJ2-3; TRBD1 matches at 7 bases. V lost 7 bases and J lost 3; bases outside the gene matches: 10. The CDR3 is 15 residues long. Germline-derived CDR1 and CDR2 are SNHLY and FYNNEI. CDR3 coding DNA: TGTGCCAGCAAATTAGACAGGGATAAGACAGATACGCAGTATTTT. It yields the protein CASKLDRDKTDTQYF.

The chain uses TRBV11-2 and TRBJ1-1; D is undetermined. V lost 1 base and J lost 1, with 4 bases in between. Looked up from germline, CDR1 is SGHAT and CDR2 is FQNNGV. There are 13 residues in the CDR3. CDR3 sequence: CASSLARNTEAFF. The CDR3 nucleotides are TGTGCCAGCAGCTTAGCCAGGAACACTGAAGCTTTCTTT.

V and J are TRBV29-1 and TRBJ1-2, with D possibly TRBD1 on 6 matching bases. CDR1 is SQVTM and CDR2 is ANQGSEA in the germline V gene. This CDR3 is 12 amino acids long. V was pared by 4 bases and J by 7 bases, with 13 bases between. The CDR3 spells CSVGRTAGGYTF. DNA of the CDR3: TGCAGCGTTGGGAGGACAGCGGGTGGCTACACCTTC.

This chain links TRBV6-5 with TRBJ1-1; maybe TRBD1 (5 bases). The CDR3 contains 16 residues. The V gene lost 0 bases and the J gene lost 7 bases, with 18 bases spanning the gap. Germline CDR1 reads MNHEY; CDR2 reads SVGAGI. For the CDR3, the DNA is TGTGCCAGCAGTTACTCTAGGGGCGGGCGGTTCGTTGAAGCTTTCTTT. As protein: CASSYSRGGRFVEAFF.